The 28 T cell receptor beta chains listed next were all sequenced from one sample in a study of beta chain features in type 1 diabetes. These receptors have no known antigen. Findings of the study overall: Across all four CD4+ subsets, people with type 1 diabetes showed modestly shorter TCRB CDR3s.

Reverse transcribing all isolated RNA meant expressed TCRB transcripts were sequenced. Method: immunoSEQ multiplex PCR; TCRdb's copy keeps in-frame clones and lacks some. Of hundreds of thousands of clones detected, 15% appear once; the ten largest clones hold less than 0.02%. Source material: naive CD4+ T cells from blood. The receptors come from a man younger than 35 with type 1 diabetes.

This clone was picked up a small number of times. The rearrangement joins TRBV30 to TRBJ2-7, with 7 bases lining up with TRBD2. The CDR3 is 10 residues long. Germline V gene lookup returns CDR1 GTSNPN and CDR2 SVGIG (reference sequence). The CDR3 is CGGGTYEQYF. CDR3 nucleotide sequence: TGTGGGGGAGGGACCTACGAGCAGTACTTC.

This clone showed up just a few times. This chain links TRBV29-1 with TRBJ2-3; TRBD2 might be the D (6 bases). V was cut by 5 bases and J by 5 bases, with 14 bases left in between. This CDR3 region has 13 residues. The germline V gene encodes CDR1 SQVTM and CDR2 ANQGSEA. The CDR3 sequence is CSVRMDYRDTQYF. CDR3 nucleotide sequence: TGCAGCGTTAGGATGGACTATCGAGATACGCAGTATTTT.

This CDR3 is CASSLSDYSDTQYF. In DNA, the CDR3 is TGTGCCAGCAGTTTATCGGACTATTCAGATACGCAGTATTTT. The rearrangement joins TRBV27 to TRBJ2-3, with a possible D match to TRBD2 (6 bases). The CDR3 runs to 14 residues. Germline assignment: CDR1 MNHEY and CDR2 SMNVEV (reference sequence). Trimming took 0 bases from V and 4 from J, leaving 8 bases between them.

The CDR3 region is CASSLGTGGVYEQYF. In DNA, the CDR3 is TGCGCCAGCAGCCTCGGGACAGGGGGCGTCTACGAGCAGTACTTC. This chain links TRBV5-1 with TRBJ2-7, with 12 bases fitting TRBD1. With V trimmed by 4 bases and J by 3 bases, 5 bases remained unmatched. CDR1 SGHRS and CDR2 YFSETQ come from the germline V gene. This CDR3 has 15 residues.

V is TRBV6-5 and J is TRBJ1-2; the match to TRBD1 covers 8 bases. The CDR3 totals 13 residues. The V gene end was trimmed by 2 bases and the J gene end by 6 bases; junction bases not matched to a gene: 2. Germline CDR1 and CDR2: MNHEY and SVGAGI. This chain's CDR3 is CASSYPGQDGYTF. Here the CDR3 DNA reads TGTGCCAGCAGTTACCCGGGACAGGATGGCTACACCTTC.

This clone has a handful of counts. The gene calls are TRBV18 and TRBJ2-3; a possible D gene is TRBD2 (5 bases). Trimming took 2 bases from V and 4 from J, leaving 16 bases between them. The CDR3 is 16 amino acids. Germline values: CDR1 KGHSH, CDR2 LQKENI. The CDR3, as DNA: TGTGCCAGCTCACCAAGGGCAGCGGAGCTTTCAGATACGCAGTATTTT. Its protein product is CASSPRAAELSDTQYF.

V gene TRBV27 combines with J gene TRBJ1-1; D perhaps matches TRBD1 (5 bases). The CDR3 sequence is 14 residues long. Trimming removed 0 bases at V and 7 bases at J, with 12 bases between. Germline CDR1 reads MNHEY; CDR2 reads SMNVEV (reference sequence). The DNA for the CDR3 is TGTGCCAGCAGTTTATCGAAGACAGCTTATGAAGCTTTCTTT. Its translation: CASSLSKTAYEAFF.

The chain's CDR3 is CASSSIRTSFNEQFF. Written as DNA, the CDR3 is TGTGCCAGCAGCTCCATCAGAACTAGCTTCAATGAGCAGTTCTTC. The chain carries TRBV7-2 and TRBJ2-1, with a tentative D call TRBD2 (6 bases). The V end was cut by 4 bases, the J end by 6 bases, with 16 bases between. The CDR3 runs to 15 residues. CDR1 and CDR2 (germline): SGHTA, FQGNSA.

The chain carries TRBV18 and TRBJ1-1; 7 positions agree with TRBD1. The CDR3 is made up of 16 amino acids. The ends lost 4 bases at V and 3 bases at J; junction bases unmatched: 11. Germline values: CDR1 KGHSH, CDR2 LQKENI. CDR3 DNA: TGTGCCAGCTCACGTAACACAGGGGCCCGGGACACTGAAGCTTTCTTT. It encodes CASSRNTGARDTEAFF.

The V and J genes are TRBV4-1 and TRBJ2-1; 7 nucleotides align to TRBD1. The CDR3 length is 14 residues. Trimming cost V 3 bases and J 5 bases; bases outside gene matches: 4. Germline V gene sequence: CDR1 MGHRA, CDR2 YSYEKL. This CDR3 reads CASSHGTEDNEQFF. The CDR3 region has the DNA TGCGCCAGCAGCCACGGGACAGAGGACAATGAGCAGTTCTTC.

This clone was observed a handful of times. V gene TRBV18 combines with J gene TRBJ2-7; tentatively, D is TRBD2 (5 bases). V lost 5 bases, J lost 4 bases, and 12 bases lay in between. Germline V lookup: CDR1 KGHSH, CDR2 LQKENI. CDR3 length equals 13 residues. This CDR3 is CASSSAEAYEQYF. The CDR3 nucleotides read TGTGCCAGCTCATCAGCGGAGGCTTACGAGCAGTACTTC.

The chain carries TRBV25-1 and TRBJ2-1, with D tentatively TRBD1 (5 bases). Germline V gene lookup returns CDR1 MGHDK and CDR2 SYGVNS. V was pared by 4 bases and J by 0 bases, with 13 bases between. The CDR3 has 16 residues. This CDR3 reads CASSGQGLYSYNEQFF. CDR3 sequence (DNA): TGTGCCAGCAGTGGCCAGGGATTATACTCCTACAATGAGCAGTTCTTC. Full variable domain (remainder filled in from reference TRBV25-1 and TRBJ2-1): EADIYQTPRYLVIGTGKKITLECSQTMGHDKMYWYQQDPGMELHLIHYSYGVNSTEKGDLSSESTVSRIRTEHFPLTLESARPSHTSQYLCASSGQGLYSYNEQFFGPGTRLTVL.

This sequence joins TRBV25-1 and TRBJ1-4; D uncertain. There are 18 residues in the CDR3. V was clipped by 3 bases and J by 0 bases, with 17 bases between them. The V gene's germline CDR1 is MGHDK and CDR2 SYGVNS. CDR3 residues: CASSDSRRHPTTNEKLFF. The CDR3 region has the DNA TGTGCCAGCAGTGATAGCAGACGCCACCCTACAACTAATGAAAAACTGTTTTTT.

The gene calls are TRBV11-2 and TRBJ2-5; D is ambiguous. V gave up 2 bases and J gave up 5 bases, with 6 bases separating them. Germline V gene data show CDR1 as SGHAT and CDR2 as FQNNGV. The CDR3 extends over 12 amino acids. The CDR3 here is CASSLLTETQYF. CDR3 in DNA: TGTGCCAGCAGCTTACTTACTGAGACCCAGTACTTC. Full variable domain (remainder filled in from reference TRBV11-2 and TRBJ2-5): EAGVAQSPRYKIIEKRQSVAFWCNPISGHATLYWYQQILGQGPKLLIQFQNNGVVDDSQLPKDRFSAERLKGVDSTLKIQPAKLEDSAVYLCASSLLTETQYFGPGTRLLVL.

The chain carries TRBV21-1 and TRBJ2-7; TRBD1 is the table's D call and was not checked against the DNA. TRBV21-1 is termed a pseudogene. CDR3 length: 12 amino acids. Here the CDR3 reads CASGSRGDEQYF. CDR3 nucleotides: TGTGCCAGCGGAAGCAGGGGGGACGAGCAGTACTTC.

V gene TRBV13 combines with J gene TRBJ1-3; TRBD1 might be the D (5 bases). CDR1 PRHDT and CDR2 FYEKMQ come from the germline V gene (reference sequence). V lost 4 bases and J 0 bases, leaving 10 bases between the germline ends. The CDR3 covers 15 residues. This CDR3 is CASSSQGPSGNTIYF. The DNA for the CDR3 is TGTGCCAGCAGCTCCCAGGGCCCCTCTGGAAACACCATATATTTT.

DNA of the CDR3: TGCGCCAGCAGCCCACCCGGGACACGGCCGAATACGCAGTATTTT. This gives the protein CASSPPGTRPNTQYF. The J gene is TRBJ2-3, the V gene TRBV5-1; D may be TRBD1 (6 bases). The CDR3 loop spans 15 amino acids. CDR1 and CDR2 from the germline V gene are SGHRS and YFSETQ. Trimming cost V 4 bases and J 7 bases, with 19 bases left between them.

The table lists this clone with a few counts. This chain joins TRBV28 and TRBJ2-3; D is unresolved. V was clipped by 7 bases and J by 0 bases, with 11 bases between them. Looked up from germline, CDR1 is MDHEN and CDR2 is SYDVKM. This CDR3 is built from 14 residues. The CDR3 region is CASTGERSTDTQYF. CDR3 nucleotides: TGTGCCAGCACCGGTGAGCGAAGCACAGATACGCAGTATTTT.

This clone was observed once. Compared with germline, one end of the junction differs, possibly owing to a read error. The rearrangement joins TRBV6-6 to TRBJ2-1, with TRBD1 as a possible D gene (6 bases). The length of the CDR3 is 12 residues. The V gene's germline CDR1 is MNHNY and CDR2 SVGAGI (reference sequence). Here the CDR3 DNA reads TGTACCAGCAGTTACTCAGGGGATGAGCAGTTCTTC. Translated: CTSSYSGDEQFF.

The table lists this clone with a few counts. The chain links TRBV28 to TRBJ2-5, with 7 nucleotides matching TRBD2. In germline, CDR1 is MDHEN, CDR2 SYDVKM. J lost 6 bases, V lost 5 bases, and 6 bases had no gene match. CDR3 size: 13 residues. CDR3 DNA: TGTGCCAGCAGTCCCAGGGAGGGGCAGACCCAGTACTTC. This gives the protein CASSPREGQTQYF.

The rearrangement links TRBV18 to TRBJ2-7; D might be TRBD1 (5 bases). The CDR3 runs 14 residues. V was trimmed by 3 bases and J by 5 bases, leaving 14 bases between them. CDR1 KGHSH and CDR2 LQKENI come from the germline V gene. CDR3 protein: CASSPEAQGNEQYF. DNA of the CDR3: TGTGCCAGCTCACCTGAGGCCCAGGGAAACGAGCAGTACTTC.

CDR3 DNA: TGTGCCAGCAGCACCCGACAGGGCGCCTACGAGCAGTACTTC. This codes for CASSTRQGAYEQYF. The V gene is TRBV7-2, the J gene TRBJ2-7, with TRBD1 identical over 7 bases. Germline lookup yields CDR1 SGHTA and CDR2 FQGNSA. Trimming removed 5 bases from V and 2 bases from J; junction bases left unmatched: 6. This CDR3 has 14 amino acids. Using reference TRBV7-2 and TRBJ2-7 for the parts outside the CDR3, the full variable domain is GAGVSQSPSNKVTEKGKDVELRCDPISGHTALYWYRQSLGQGLEFLIYFQGNSAPDKSGLPSDRFSAERTGGSVSTLTIQRTQQEDSAVYLCASSTRQGAYEQYFGPGTRLTVT.

This clone has only a few counts. This chain connects TRBV5-1 to TRBJ2-3, with 7 bases identical to TRBD2. CDR3 length equals 15 residues. The junction had 9 bases not matched to a gene; V was cut back by 6 bases and J by 2 bases. Germline V lookup: CDR1 SGHRS, CDR2 YFSETQ. CDR3 amino acids: CASTKGRGNTDTQYF. For the CDR3, the DNA is TGCGCCAGCACCAAAGGGCGGGGGAACACAGATACGCAGTATTTT.

This chain connects TRBV7-2 to TRBJ2-7, with TRBD1 identical over 7 bases. This CDR3 region has 16 residues. The trim removed 5 bases at V and 6 bases at J, leaving 16 bases unmatched. Germline lookup yields CDR1 SGHTA and CDR2 FQGNSA. DNA for the CDR3: TGTGCCAGCAGCCATCGGGCGAGGGGGCTAACCTCCGAGCAGTACTTC. Translation gives CASSHRARGLTSEQYF. The full variable domain, with the rest looked up from reference TRBV7-2 and TRBJ2-7, is GAGVSQSPSNKVTEKGKDVELRCDPISGHTALYWYRQSLGQGLEFLIYFQGNSAPDKSGLPSDRFSAERTGGSVSTLTIQRTQQEDSAVYLCASSHRARGLTSEQYFGPGTRLTVT.

The rearrangement joins TRBV9 to TRBJ2-5; 9 bases line up with TRBD1. With V trimmed by 2 bases and J by 5 bases, 7 bases remained unmatched. The CDR3 extends over 15 amino acids. CDR1 and CDR2 (germline): SGDLS, YYNGEE. In DNA form, the CDR3 reads TGTGCCAGCAGCGTTGACAGGGGGTTTATGGAGACCCAGTACTTC. This codes for CASSVDRGFMETQYF.

This clone was recorded a few times. This chain joins TRBV29-1 and TRBJ2-1; 13 bases are a match to TRBD2. The CDR3 extends over 15 amino acids. Trimming cost V 7 bases and J 4 bases; bases outside gene matches: 7. Germline V CDR1 and CDR2: SQVTM, ANQGSEA. The CDR3 DNA sequence: TGCAGCGCAGGACTAGCGGGAGCTCGGTACAATGAGCAGTTCTTC. Translation gives CSAGLAGARYNEQFF.

This clone was picked up a small number of times. The gene calls are TRBV29-1 and TRBJ2-5; 9 bases fit TRBD2. Germline CDR1 reads SQVTM; CDR2 reads ANQGSEA. With V trimmed by 7 bases and J by 8 bases, 11 bases remained unmatched. CDR3 length: 13 amino acids. As DNA, the CDR3 is TGCAGCGGGATGGCGGGGGGGCCCTTAACCCAGTACTTC. This sequence encodes CSGMAGGPLTQYF. Full variable domain (outside the CDR3, taken from reference TRBV29-1 and TRBJ2-5): SAVISQKPSRDICQRGTSLTIQCQVDSQVTMMFWYRQQPGQSLTLIATANQGSEATYESGFVIDKFPISRPNLTFSTLTVSNMSPEDSSIYLCSGMAGGPLTQYFGPGTRLLVL.

As regards this clone: Different DNA sequences within this sample yield the same CDR3. This sequence joins TRBV5-1 and TRBJ2-3; TRBD2 is a possible D gene (6 bases). CDR3 size: 14 residues. Germline CDR1 is SGHRS and CDR2 is YFSETQ. V was pared by 4 bases and J by 2 bases, with 11 bases between. The CDR3 DNA follows: TGCGCCAGCAGCCCTGGAGGGCCCACAGATACGCAGTATTTT. Translation: CASSPGGPTDTQYF.